The 20 T cell receptor beta chains reported below all come from one sample, sequenced in a study of spatial heterogeneity in lung cancer. Noted time point: sample taken at primary tumor resection. One entry per CDR3 protein, called by TCRdb with MiXCR from the 5' RACE reads. The repertoire holds 2,500 to 3,500 distinct CDR3 sequences, with about 2.8% as singletons. This specimen consisted of normal lung tissue next to the tumor, obtained at surgery. All receptors derive from a male donor with early-stage non-small cell lung cancer.

This clonotype was seen repeatedly, ten times or more. The genes are TRBV7-3 and TRBJ2-3; D assignment may be TRBD1 or TRBD2 (5 bases each). CDR3 length: 16 amino acids. Per the germline V gene, CDR1 is SGHTA and CDR2 is FQGTGA. Trimming took off 4 bases at V and 4 bases at J, with 18 bases between the two ends. The CDR3 DNA reads as TGTGCCAGCAGCTCCCCACTAGGCCCCAGGGCAGATACGCAGTATTTT. This sequence encodes CASSSPLGPRADTQYF. Filled out from reference TRBV7-3 and TRBJ2-3, the complete variable domain reads GAGVSQTPSNKVTEKGKYVELRCDPISGHTALYWYRQSLGQGPEFLIYFQGTGAADDSGLPNDRFFAVRPEGSVSTLKIQRTERGDSAVYLCASSSPLGPRADTQYFGPGTRLTVL.

This clonotype was observed a handful of times. It may be a read error: a sequence one base away is much more abundant. The V gene is TRBV7-6, the J gene TRBJ2-2, with D uncertain. Trimming shortened V by 1 base and J by 4 bases, and 13 bases separated the two germline ends. Per the germline V gene, CDR1 is SGHVS and CDR2 is FNYEAQ. The CDR3 runs 16 residues. The CDR3 here is CASSLVVGKGTGELFF. The CDR3 DNA reads TGTGCCAGCAGCTTAGTAGTAGGGAAAGGCACCGGGGAGCTGTTTTTT.

This clonotype showed up many times. The chain recombines TRBV18 with TRBJ1-1; 12 bases are shared with TRBD1. CDR1 is KGHSH and CDR2 is LQKENI in the germline V gene. CDR3 size: 15 residues. V dropped 3 bases and J dropped 4; count of bases not matched to a gene: 3. CDR3 loop: CASSPGQGARTEAFF. DNA of the CDR3: TGTGCCAGCTCACCGGGACAGGGGGCGCGCACTGAAGCTTTCTTT.

This clonotype is medium-sized (0.01 to 0.1%). V is TRBV9 and J is TRBJ2-5; no firm D call. This CDR3 is built from 13 residues. Germline CDR1 reads SGDLS; CDR2 reads YYNGEE. Trimming left V 4 bases short and J 2 bases short, with 9 bases between. The CDR3 here is CASSPHPQETQYF. The DNA for the CDR3 is TGTGCCAGCAGCCCCCATCCTCAAGAGACCCAGTACTTC.

This clonotype is labeled as large. V usage is TRBV7-6 and J usage is TRBJ2-7; 8 bases are shared with TRBD2. The CDR3 runs 13 residues. V lost 7 bases, J lost 5 bases, and 7 bases stayed unmatched. Germline V lookup: CDR1 SGHVS, CDR2 FNYEAQ. CDR3 nucleotide sequence: TGTGCCAGCACCCCCCGAGCGGGAGACGAGCAGTACTTC. Protein product: CASTPRAGDEQYF. Based on the CDR3 plus reference TRBV7-6 and TRBJ2-7, the full variable domain is GAGVSQSPRYKVTKRGQDVALRCDPISGHVSLYWYRQALGQGPEFLTYFNYEAQQDKSGLPNDRFSAERPEGSISTLTIQRTEQRDSAMYRCASTPRAGDEQYFGPGTRLTVT.

This clonotype is medium-sized in the sample. The CDR3 nucleotides are TGTGCCAGCAGCCGCGGACAGGACACCGGGGAGCTGTTTTTT. Translation: CASSRGQDTGELFF. The rearrangement links TRBV5-4 to TRBJ2-2; 7 bases match TRBD1. J lost 3 bases, V lost 4 bases, and 3 bases had no gene match. CDR3 size: 14 residues. The germline V gene encodes CDR1 SGHNT and CDR2 YYREEE (reference sequence).

This clonotype is medium-sized. J is TRBJ2-5 and V is TRBV4-1; D uncertain. This CDR3 region has 11 residues. Germline V gene sequence: CDR1 MGHRA, CDR2 YSYEKL. Trimming shortened V by 2 bases and J by 2 bases, and 0 bases separated the two germline ends. CDR3 loop: CASSQQETQYF. The CDR3 DNA reads as TGCGCCAGCAGCCAACAAGAGACCCAGTACTTC.

This clonotype is medium-sized (0.01 to 0.1%). The rearrangement joins TRBV18 to TRBJ2-3; tentatively, D is TRBD2 (6 bases). Between the trimmed V and J ends, which lost 3 bases and 3 bases, there was a span of 10 bases. Per germline, CDR1 KGHSH and CDR2 LQKENI. This CDR3 has 14 residues. In DNA form, the CDR3 reads TGTGCCAGCTCACCGGTCGGAGGGACAGATACGCAGTATTTT. Translated, it gives CASSPVGGTDTQYF.

In this sample, this clonotype turned up many times. The chain uses TRBV11-2 and TRBJ2-1; the match to TRBD2 covers 13 bases. Losses at the gene ends were 4 bases for V and 6 bases for J; bases not matched to a gene: 3. Germline V lookup: CDR1 SGHAT, CDR2 FQNNGV. This CDR3 is built from 15 residues. Written as DNA, the CDR3 is TGTGCCAGCAGCTCACTAGCGGGAGGGCCCAATGAGCAGTTCTTC. Amino acids: CASSSLAGGPNEQFF.

This clonotype was recorded many times. The chain is built from TRBV20-1 and TRBJ2-1; 7 nucleotides align to TRBD2. The V and J ends lost 1 base and 3 bases, in that order; junction bases with no gene match: 3. The V gene's germline CDR1 is DFQATT and CDR2 SNEGSKA (reference sequence). This CDR3 is 14 amino acids long. CDR3 bases: TGCAGTGCTAGAGGACAGCGGGGCTACAATGAGCAGTTCTTC. Its translation is CSARGQRGYNEQFF.

This clonotype is medium-sized by share. V and J are TRBV5-6 and TRBJ2-5; possible D gene TRBD2, 5 bases. There are 15 residues in the CDR3. Trimming stripped 0 bases from V and 5 bases from J, with 14 bases between. Germline V gene data show CDR1 as SGHDT and CDR2 as YYEEEE. The CDR3 loop reads CASSLAVEELETQYF. Here the CDR3 DNA reads TGTGCCAGCAGCTTGGCCGTGGAGGAATTGGAGACCCAGTACTTC.

This clonotype is medium-sized (0.01 to 0.1%) in the sample. The CDR3 here is CASSTTGDYYGYTF. In DNA, the CDR3 is TGTGCCAGCAGCACGACAGGGGACTACTATGGCTACACCTTC. The J gene is TRBJ1-2, the V gene TRBV5-5, with 8 positions matching TRBD1. The CDR3 spans 14 residues. Trimming cost V 4 bases and J 3 bases; bases outside gene matches: 5. CDR1 is SGHKS, CDR2 YYEKEE, per germline (reference sequence).

This clonotype is classed as medium-sized. The chain recombines TRBV5-1 with TRBJ1-6, with D perhaps TRBD1 (6 bases). CDR3 length: 13 residues. V gave up 6 bases and J gave up 7 bases, with 11 bases separating them. Germline V gives CDR1 SGHRS, CDR2 YFSETQ. CDR3 DNA: TGCGCCAGCACGGACAGTGGGAATTCACCCCTCCACTTT. Amino acid sequence: CASTDSGNSPLHF.

In this sample, this clonotype is medium-sized. This chain uses TRBV20-1 with TRBJ1-3; unclear D gene. The CDR3 contains 13 residues. Germline loops: CDR1 DFQATT, CDR2 SNEGSKA (reference sequence). V lost 5 bases, J lost 8 bases, and 16 bases lay in between. CDR3 DNA: TGCAGTGCTCGACCTCCCCCGGGAGACACCATATATTTT. It specifies CSARPPPGDTIYF.

By its share, this clonotype is medium-sized (0.01 to 0.1%). This rearrangement joins TRBV19 to TRBJ2-3; D is perhaps TRBD1 (6 bases). Trimming shortened V by 3 bases and J by 5 bases, and 15 bases separated the two germline ends. The CDR3 totals 15 residues. Germline V gene sequence: CDR1 LNHDA, CDR2 SQIVND (reference sequence). CDR3 sequence (DNA): TGTGCCAGTAGTATTGAGCAGGGGACGGGAGATACGCAGTATTTT. Translation gives CASSIEQGTGDTQYF.

This clonotype was recorded at least ten times. This chain connects TRBV19 to TRBJ2-1, with a tentative D call TRBD2 (5 bases). The germline V gene has CDR1 LNHDA and CDR2 SQIVND (reference sequence). Between the trimmed V and J ends, which lost 10 bases and 3 bases, there was a span of 13 bases. This CDR3 spans 13 amino acids. The CDR3 protein is CATRSGIYNEQFF. The CDR3 nucleotides read TGTGCCACCCGAAGCGGCATCTACAATGAGCAGTTCTTC. Drawing the rest from reference TRBV19 and TRBJ2-1, the complete variable domain is DGGITQSPKYLFRKEGQNVTLSCEQNLNHDAMYWYRQDPGQGLRLIYYSQIVNDFQKGDIAEGYSVSREKKESFPLTVTSAQKNPTAFYLCATRSGIYNEQFFGPGTRLTVL.

A few counts support this clonotype. The genes are TRBV2 and TRBJ2-3, with TRBD2 matching over 7 bases. CDR3 length: 14 residues. CDR1 SNHLY and CDR2 FYNNEI come from the germline V gene. V lost 9 bases and J lost 2; bases outside the gene matches: 8. In DNA, the CDR3 is TGTGCCAGGGTCGCCAAGCGGGACACAGATACGCAGTATTTT. Protein product: CARVAKRDTDTQYF.

This clonotype is labeled as hyperexpanded. This chain uses TRBV5-6 with TRBJ2-5, with D possibly being TRBD1 (5 bases). This CDR3 has 14 residues. Trimming left V 1 base short and J 6 bases short, with 13 bases between. Germline loops: CDR1 SGHDT, CDR2 YYEEEE. DNA for the CDR3: TGTGCCAGCAGCTTGTCGGCAGGGAAGAAGACCCAGTACTTC. Translation gives CASSLSAGKKTQYF.

This clonotype was detected ten times or more. This sequence joins TRBV7-9 and TRBJ1-1; no clear D gene. Trimming removed 5 bases at V and 2 bases at J, with 12 bases between. Germline lookup yields CDR1 SEHNR and CDR2 FQNEAQ (reference sequence). CDR3 size: 14 residues. Here the CDR3 DNA reads TGTGCCAGCAGCGCGCTTTCAAGAAACACTGAAGCTTTCTTT. As protein: CASSALSRNTEAFF.

Within the sample, this clonotype is medium-sized. This chain links TRBV12-3 or TRBV12-4 with TRBJ2-2; the D is unclear. This CDR3 region has 15 residues. The ends were cut back, 2 bases at V and 0 bases at J, with 7 bases in the middle. The CDR3 DNA is TGTGCCAGCAGTTTAAACAGCCCGAACACCGGGGAGCTGTTTTTT. Protein product: CASSLNSPNTGELFF.